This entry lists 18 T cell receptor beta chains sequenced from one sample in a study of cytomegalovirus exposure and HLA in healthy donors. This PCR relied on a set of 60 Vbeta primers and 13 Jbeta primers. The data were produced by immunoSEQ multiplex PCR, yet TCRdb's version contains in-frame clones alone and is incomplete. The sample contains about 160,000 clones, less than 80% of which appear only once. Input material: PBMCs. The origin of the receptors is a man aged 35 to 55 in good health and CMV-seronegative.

CDR3 DNA sequence: TGTGCCAGCAGTTTAATCCGTTGGGACAGGGAGGCCGGGGAGCTGTTTTTT. It translates to CASSLIRWDREAGELFF. The V gene is TRBV28, the J gene TRBJ2-2; TRBD1 matches at 9 bases. V lost 2 bases, J lost 6 bases, and 10 bases stayed unmatched. The CDR3 is 17 amino acids. Germline V lookup: CDR1 MDHEN, CDR2 SYDVKM.

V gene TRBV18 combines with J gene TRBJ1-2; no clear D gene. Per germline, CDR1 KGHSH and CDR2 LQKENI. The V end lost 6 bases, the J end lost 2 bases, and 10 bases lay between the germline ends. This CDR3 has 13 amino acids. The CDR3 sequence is CASSTVENYGYTF. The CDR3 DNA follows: TGTGCCAGCTCCACGGTCGAAAACTATGGCTACACCTTC.

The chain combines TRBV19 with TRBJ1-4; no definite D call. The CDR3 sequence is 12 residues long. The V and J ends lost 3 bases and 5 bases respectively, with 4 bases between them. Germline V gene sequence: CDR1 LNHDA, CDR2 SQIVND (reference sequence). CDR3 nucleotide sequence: TGTGCCAGTAGTATGAGGAATGAAAAACTGTTTTTT. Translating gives CASSMRNEKLFF.

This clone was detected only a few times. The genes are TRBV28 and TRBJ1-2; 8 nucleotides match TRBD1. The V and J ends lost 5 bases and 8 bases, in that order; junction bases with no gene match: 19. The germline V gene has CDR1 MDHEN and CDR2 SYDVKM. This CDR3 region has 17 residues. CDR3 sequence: CASSPGQGFTSGRGYTF. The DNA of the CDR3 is TGTGCCAGCAGTCCCGGACAGGGTTTTACCTCGGGCAGGGGCTACACCTTC.

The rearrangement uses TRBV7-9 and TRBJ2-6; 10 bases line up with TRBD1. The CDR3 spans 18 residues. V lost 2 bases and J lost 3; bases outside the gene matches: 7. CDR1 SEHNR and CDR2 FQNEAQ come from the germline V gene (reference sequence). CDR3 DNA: TGTGCCAGCAGCTTAACTGGGGACAGGGGAGATGGGGCCAACGTCCTGACTTTC. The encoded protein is CASSLTGDRGDGANVLTF.

DNA for the CDR3: TGTGCCAGCAGCCAAGACAACTATCAGCCCCAGCATTTT. Translating gives CASSQDNYQPQHF. This rearrangement joins TRBV6-6 to TRBJ1-5; D is unclear. The V gene's germline CDR1 is MNHNY and CDR2 SVGAGI (reference sequence). With 6 bases removed from V and 5 bases from J, the gap between germline ends came to 11 bases. This CDR3 spans 13 amino acids.

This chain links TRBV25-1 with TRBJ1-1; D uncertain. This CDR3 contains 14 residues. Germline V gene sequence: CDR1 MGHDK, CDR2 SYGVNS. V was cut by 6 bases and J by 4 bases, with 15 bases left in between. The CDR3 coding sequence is TGTGCCAGCAGGCCCCTGGGCTTGGGCACTGAAGCTTTCTTT. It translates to CASRPLGLGTEAFF. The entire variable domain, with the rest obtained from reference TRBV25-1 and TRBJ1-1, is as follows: EADIYQTPRYLVIGTGKKITLECSQTMGHDKMYWYQQDPGMELHLIHYSYGVNSTEKGDLSSESTVSRIRTEHFPLTLESARPSHTSQYLCASRPLGLGTEAFFGQGTRLTVV.

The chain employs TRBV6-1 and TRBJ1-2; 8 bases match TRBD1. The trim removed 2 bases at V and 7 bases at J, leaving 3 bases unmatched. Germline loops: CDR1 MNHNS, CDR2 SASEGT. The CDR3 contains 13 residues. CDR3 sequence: CASSEQGATGYTF. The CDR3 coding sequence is TGTGCCAGCAGTGAACAGGGGGCGACTGGCTACACCTTC.

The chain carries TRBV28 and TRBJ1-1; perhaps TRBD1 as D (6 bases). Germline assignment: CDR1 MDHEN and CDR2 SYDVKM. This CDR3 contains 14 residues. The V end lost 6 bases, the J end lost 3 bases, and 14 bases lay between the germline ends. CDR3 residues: CASRGWSGDTEAFF. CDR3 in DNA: TGTGCCAGCAGAGGATGGTCAGGGGACACTGAAGCTTTCTTT.

This CDR3 is CAWSPSRGYTEAFF. Written as DNA, the CDR3 is TGTGCCTGGAGCCCCTCCCGGGGATACACTGAAGCTTTCTTT. The J gene is TRBJ1-1, the V gene TRBV30, with D uncertain. The ends were cut back, 3 bases at V and 3 bases at J, with 14 bases in the middle. The CDR3 has 14 residues. Germline values: CDR1 GTSNPN, CDR2 SVGIG (reference sequence).

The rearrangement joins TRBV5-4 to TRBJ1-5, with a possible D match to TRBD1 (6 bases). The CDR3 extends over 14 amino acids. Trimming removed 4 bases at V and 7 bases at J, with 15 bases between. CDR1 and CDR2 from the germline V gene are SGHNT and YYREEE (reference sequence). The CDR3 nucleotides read TGTGCCAGCAGCAAGGACAGAGGGTCCCAGCCCCAGCATTTT. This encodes CASSKDRGSQPQHF.

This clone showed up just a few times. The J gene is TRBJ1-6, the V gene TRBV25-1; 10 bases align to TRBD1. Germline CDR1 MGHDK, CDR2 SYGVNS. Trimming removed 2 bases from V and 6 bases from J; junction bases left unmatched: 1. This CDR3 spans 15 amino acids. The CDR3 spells CASSEGQGGNSPLHF. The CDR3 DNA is TGTGCCAGCAGTGAAGGACAGGGGGGTAATTCACCCCTCCACTTT.

The CDR3 region is CSVVLGQGVWGETQYF. CDR3 sequence (DNA): TGCAGCGTTGTGTTGGGACAGGGAGTATGGGGGGAGACCCAGTACTTC. The gene calls are TRBV29-1 and TRBJ2-5; 9 nucleotides align to TRBD1. V trimming: 4 bases; J trimming: 5 bases; junction bases outside the gene matches: 14. The germline V gene encodes CDR1 SQVTM and CDR2 ANQGSEA. The CDR3 loop spans 16 amino acids.

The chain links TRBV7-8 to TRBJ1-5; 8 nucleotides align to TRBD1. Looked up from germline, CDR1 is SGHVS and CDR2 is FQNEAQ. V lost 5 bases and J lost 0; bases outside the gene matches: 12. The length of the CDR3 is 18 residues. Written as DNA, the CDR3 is TGTGCCAGCAGCCCGGGAGCCCGACAGGGGTATAGCAATCAGCCCCAGCATTTT. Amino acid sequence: CASSPGARQGYSNQPQHF.

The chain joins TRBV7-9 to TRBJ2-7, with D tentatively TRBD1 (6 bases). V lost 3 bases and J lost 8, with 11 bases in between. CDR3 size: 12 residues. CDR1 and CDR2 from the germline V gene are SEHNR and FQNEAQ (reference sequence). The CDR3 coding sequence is TGTGCCAGCAGCTTCCCCGACAGGCAGCAGTACTTC. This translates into CASSFPDRQQYF.

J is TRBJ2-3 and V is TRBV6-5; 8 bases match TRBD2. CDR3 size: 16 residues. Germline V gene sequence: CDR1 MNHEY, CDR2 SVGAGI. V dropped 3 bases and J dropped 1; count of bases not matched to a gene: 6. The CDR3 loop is CASSYNGGAGTDTQYF. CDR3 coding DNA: TGTGCCAGCAGTTATAACGGGGGGGCTGGCACAGATACGCAGTATTTT.

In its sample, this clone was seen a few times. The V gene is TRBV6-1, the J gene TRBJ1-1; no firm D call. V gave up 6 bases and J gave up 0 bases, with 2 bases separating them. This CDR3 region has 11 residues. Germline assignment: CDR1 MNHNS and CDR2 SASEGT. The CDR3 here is CASSVNTEAFF. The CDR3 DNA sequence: TGTGCCAGCAGCGTGAACACTGAAGCTTTCTTT.

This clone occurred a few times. CDR3 sequence: CASSPSDRELYNEQFF. CDR3 bases: TGTGCCAGCAGCCCTAGTGACAGGGAACTCTACAATGAGCAGTTCTTC. The chain combines TRBV7-8 with TRBJ2-1; 7 positions match TRBD1. Germline assignment: CDR1 SGHVS and CDR2 FQNEAQ. The CDR3 covers 16 residues. The V and J ends lost 5 bases and 3 bases, in that order; junction bases with no gene match: 10.